Listed below are T cell receptor beta chains from one sample, sequenced in a study of siplizumab effects on memory and regulatory T cells. Profiling relied on immunoSEQ multiplex PCR, and the TCRdb table lists in-frame clones only, not all of them. The sample lists about 100,000 clones; 94% were seen once. Sample: Tregs sorted from blood. The source of these receptors is a human donor in good health. Each CDR3 is given with its conserved first and last residue. A D gene is named only where the DNA matches it firmly. Clone size is shown for a subset of rows, as once, few, many or a class of expanded clone.

J gene: TRBJ2-1
D gene: .
V gene: TRBV29-1
clone size: .
CDR3 DNA: TGCAGCGCTGGACAGCAATCTTACAATGAGCAGTTCTTC
CDR3 protein: CSAGQQSYNEQFF

J gene: TRBJ2-4
D gene: TRBD1
V gene: TRBV11-3
clone size: .
CDR3 DNA: TGTGCCAGCAGCTTAGGACAGGGTTCCAAAAACATTCAGTACTTC
CDR3 protein: CASSLGQGSKNIQYF

J gene: TRBJ1-3
D gene: .
V gene: TRBV4-1
clone size: .
CDR3 DNA: TGCGCCAGCAGCCAAGATCGGGGGCAGCCAATTAGTTCTGGAAACACCATATATTTT
CDR3 protein: CASSQDRGQPISSGNTIYF

J gene: TRBJ2-1
D gene: .
V gene: TRBV5-1
clone size: .
CDR3 DNA: TGCGCCAGCAGCTTAGGGACGGTCTACAATGAGCAGTTCTTC
CDR3 protein: CASSLGTVYNEQFF

J gene: TRBJ1-1
D gene: TRBD1
V gene: TRBV7-2
clone size: .
CDR3 DNA: TGTGCCAGCAGCCGAAACGTCCGGGACAGGGGACGGAGCACTGAAGCTTTCTTT
CDR3 protein: CASSRNVRDRGRSTEAFF

J gene: TRBJ2-7
D gene: .
V gene: TRBV5-1
clone size: .
CDR3 DNA: TGCGCCAGCAACCTCCGGGACCCTGGGTCGGGCGAGCAGTACTTC
CDR3 protein: CASNLRDPGSGEQYF

J gene: TRBJ2-7
D gene: TRBD1
V gene: TRBV7-9
clone size: .
CDR3 DNA: TGTGCCAGCAGCCGGGGCCGGACAGGGAGCTCCTACGAGCAGTACTTC
CDR3 protein: CASSRGRTGSSYEQYF

J gene: TRBJ1-1
D gene: .
V gene: TRBV30
clone size: .
CDR3 DNA: TGTGGGGGGTGGAGGACTGAAGCTTTCTTT
CDR3 protein: CGGWRTEAFF

J gene: TRBJ2-5
D gene: .
V gene: TRBV7-9
clone size: .
CDR3 DNA: TGTGCCAGCAGCGCGACCCAGACCCAGTACTTC
CDR3 protein: CASSATQTQYF

J gene: TRBJ1-2
D gene: TRBD1
V gene: TRBV19
clone size: .
CDR3 DNA: TGTGCCAGTAGAGACAGGGCGATTTCCTATGGCTACACCTTC
CDR3 protein: CASRDRAISYGYTF

J gene: TRBJ2-7
D gene: TRBD1
V gene: TRBV5-1
clone size: .
CDR3 DNA: TGCGCCAGCAGCTTTAGCCACTCAGGGGGCGGCGAGCAGTACTTC
CDR3 protein: CASSFSHSGGGEQYF

J gene: TRBJ2-7
D gene: .
V gene: TRBV19
clone size: .
CDR3 DNA: TGTGCCAGTAGTATAGACGGTCTTTCCTACGAGCAGTACTTC
CDR3 protein: CASSIDGLSYEQYF

J gene: TRBJ2-7
D gene: .
V gene: TRBV10-1
clone size: .
CDR3 DNA: TGCGCCAGCAGTGAGTCGTGGGACCAAACCTACGAGCAGTACTTC
CDR3 protein: CASSESWDQTYEQYF

J gene: TRBJ2-7
D gene: .
V gene: TRBV6-1
clone size: .
CDR3 DNA: TGTGCCAGCAGTGGAGTATGGGAGCAGTACTTC
CDR3 protein: CASSGVWEQYF

J gene: TRBJ2-7
D gene: TRBD1
V gene: TRBV4-1
clone size: once
CDR3 DNA: TGCGCCAGCAGCCAAGATCGAGTCAGGGGGAAGAACGAGCAGTACTTC
CDR3 protein: CASSQDRVRGKNEQYF

J gene: TRBJ1-4
D gene: TRBD1
V gene: TRBV28
clone size: once
CDR3 DNA: TGTGCCAGCAGTTTAGGGATTTTGGGACAGGGGAATGAAAAACTGTTTTTT
CDR3 protein: CASSLGILGQGNEKLFF

J gene: TRBJ1-2
D gene: .
V gene: TRBV28
clone size: .
CDR3 DNA: TGTGCCAGCAGTTTACACGGGGTGGAGGGTTATGGCTACACCTTC
CDR3 protein: CASSLHGVEGYGYTF

J gene: TRBJ2-1
D gene: .
V gene: TRBV7-3
clone size: .
CDR3 DNA: TGTGCCAGCAGCCGTAGCTCCTACAATGAGCAGTTCTTC
CDR3 protein: CASSRSSYNEQFF

J gene: TRBJ2-3
D gene: .
V gene: TRBV7-9
clone size: .
CDR3 DNA: TGTGCCAGCAGCAACTTGACTGGAACTAGCACAGATACGCAGTATTTT
CDR3 protein: CASSNLTGTSTDTQYF

J gene: TRBJ1-4
D gene: .
V gene: TRBV18
clone size: .
CDR3 DNA: TGTGCCAGCTCACCACTGGGGCCGCAAGATGAAAAACTGTTTTTT
CDR3 protein: CASSPLGPQDEKLFF

J gene: TRBJ1-5
D gene: TRBD1
V gene: TRBV6-4
clone size: .
CDR3 DNA: TGTGCCAGCAGTCGGACAGGGGGCATCAATCAGCCCCAGCATTTT
CDR3 protein: CASSRTGGINQPQHF

J gene: TRBJ2-7
D gene: TRBD2
V gene: TRBV27
clone size: .
CDR3 DNA: TGTGCCAGCAGTTTGAGACTAGCGGGAGGCGCCCAAAGCTCCTACGAGCAGTACTTC
CDR3 protein: CASSLRLAGGAQSSYEQYF

J gene: TRBJ2-3
D gene: .
V gene: TRBV19
clone size: .
CDR3 DNA: TGTGCCAGTAGTATTGGTAGCACCCCAGATACGCAGTATTTT
CDR3 protein: CASSIGSTPDTQYF

J gene: TRBJ2-7
D gene: .
V gene: TRBV5-8
clone size: .
CDR3 DNA: TGTGCCAGCAGCTTGGGGCTGTTGGTGTACGAGCAGTACTTC
CDR3 protein: CASSLGLLVYEQYF

J gene: TRBJ2-3
D gene: .
V gene: TRBV5-4
clone size: .
CDR3 DNA: TGTGCCAGCAGGCGCGGGCTAGGTCGGGCCTCAGATACGCAGTATTTT
CDR3 protein: CASRRGLGRASDTQYF

J gene: TRBJ1-6
D gene: TRBD1
V gene: TRBV25-1
clone size: .
CDR3 DNA: TGTGCCAGCCGAGGGACAGTCAATTCACCCCTCCACTTT
CDR3 protein: CASRGTVNSPLHF

J gene: TRBJ2-7
D gene: .
V gene: TRBV2
clone size: .
CDR3 DNA: TGTGCCAGCACTCTTCAGGGGCCCGGAAACTACGAGCAGTACTTC
CDR3 protein: CASTLQGPGNYEQYF

J gene: TRBJ2-2
D gene: .
V gene: TRBV7-3
clone size: once
CDR3 DNA: TGTGCCAGCAGCCGGACAGACTTGAACACCGGGGAGCTGTTTTTT
CDR3 protein: CASSRTDLNTGELFF

J gene: TRBJ1-5
D gene: .
V gene: TRBV19
clone size: few
CDR3 DNA: TGTGCCAGTATGAGGGGGATAGGTCAGCCCCAGCATTTT
CDR3 protein: CASMRGIGQPQHF

J gene: TRBJ1-1
D gene: TRBD1
V gene: TRBV15
clone size: .
CDR3 DNA: TGTGCCACCAGCAGAGGAGGGGGCGGCCTCGGAGAAGCTTTCTTT
CDR3 protein: CATSRGGGGLGEAFF

J gene: TRBJ2-5
D gene: .
V gene: TRBV14
clone size: .
CDR3 DNA: TGTGCCAGCAGCCAAGTTGAAGGGGTCCAAGAGACCCAGTACTTC
CDR3 protein: CASSQVEGVQETQYF

J gene: TRBJ2-1
D gene: TRBD2
V gene: TRBV27
clone size: .
CDR3 DNA: TGTGCCAGCAGTCGACTAGCGGTCAATGAGCAGTTCTTC
CDR3 protein: CASSRLAVNEQFF